These 27 T cell receptor beta chains were sequenced from one sample in a study of blood T cells in healthy people across ages. Using a J-beta primer mix together with a sample-barcoded 5' primer, a second PCR was run for roughly 6 to 12 cycles. TCRdb re-derived calls from the 5' RACE reads in MiXCR, one entry per CDR3 protein. The data contain 1.4 million or so distinct CDR3 sequences, roughly two fifths of them singletons. The sequenced material came from blood. The receptors derive from a woman aged 18-29 years in good health.

A word on this clonotype: A much bigger clone sits one base away, suggesting this may be a read error. The rearrangement uses TRBV7-8 and TRBJ2-1; TRBD1 matches 8 bases. The CDR3 has 16 amino acids. V lost 5 bases, J lost 6 bases, and 12 bases stayed unmatched. Germline CDR1 SGHVS, CDR2 FQNEAQ. CDR3: CASSVSGTGAFNEQFF. The CDR3 bases are TGTGCCAGCAGCGTCTCCGGGACAGGAGCTTTCAATGAGCAGTTCTTC.

The rearrangement links TRBV5-1 to TRBJ2-3; tentatively, D is TRBD2 (5 bases). The CDR3 consists of 14 residues. Germline V gene lookup returns CDR1 SGHRS and CDR2 YFSETQ. Trimming shortened V by 4 bases and J by 2 bases, and 11 bases separated the two germline ends. This chain's CDR3 is CASSPGLYTDTQYF. The CDR3 DNA reads as TGCGCCAGCAGCCCCGGACTTTACACAGATACGCAGTATTTT.

This clonotype appeared a few times. The genes are TRBV20-1 and TRBJ1-2; D perhaps matches TRBD1 (5 bases). Germline lookup yields CDR1 DFQATT and CDR2 SNEGSKA (reference sequence). This CDR3 region has 11 residues. V dropped 8 bases and J dropped 8 bases, with 15 bases sitting between them. CDR3 in amino acids: CSSSEGQGYTF. The CDR3 bases are TGCAGTTCTTCCGAGGGGCAGGGCTACACCTTC.

The chain combines TRBV20-1 with TRBJ2-7; D unresolved. This CDR3 is built from 14 residues. The germline gives CDR1 DFQATT, CDR2 SNEGSKA (reference sequence). V dropped 1 base and J dropped 4 bases, with 14 bases sitting between them. In DNA form, the CDR3 reads TGCAGTGCTAGAGTGGGGTTGTTAGGGTACGAGCAGTACTTC. It translates to CSARVGLLGYEQYF.

CDR3 in DNA: TGTGCCAGCAGCTTTTCCGGGGAAAACTATGGCTACACCTTC. As protein: CASSFSGENYGYTF. The chain recombines TRBV7-9 with TRBJ1-2; D is undetermined. CDR1 and CDR2 (germline): SEHNR, FQNEAQ (reference sequence). The CDR3 is 14 amino acids. With 3 bases removed from V and 2 bases from J, the gap between germline ends came to 10 bases.

V usage is TRBV9 and J usage is TRBJ2-5; TRBD2 matches 8 bases. The CDR3 covers 14 residues. V shed 0 bases, J shed 11 bases, and the junction held 9 bases outside the gene matches. CDR1 SGDLS and CDR2 YYNGEE come from the germline V gene. The CDR3: CASSVAGGPHEQYF. CDR3 sequence (DNA): TGTGCCAGCAGCGTAGCGGGAGGGCCCCATGAGCAGTACTTC.

This chain links TRBV6-5 with TRBJ2-1; the D gene is possibly TRBD1 (6 bases). There are 14 residues in the CDR3. Germline CDR1 MNHEY, CDR2 SVGAGI. V dropped 4 bases and J dropped 10 bases, with 17 bases sitting between them. CDR3 sequence reads: CASSFGGGIYEQFF. The CDR3 bases are TGTGCCAGCAGTTTTGGGGGCGGAATATACGAGCAGTTCTTC.

This rearrangement joins TRBV20-1 to TRBJ1-1; possibly TRBD1 for D (6 bases). Germline V lookup: CDR1 DFQATT, CDR2 SNEGSKA (reference sequence). The ends were cut back, 4 bases at V and 0 bases at J, with 15 bases in the middle. The CDR3 runs 15 residues. The CDR3 sequence is CSAIDRRLMNTEAFF. Here the CDR3 DNA reads TGCAGTGCTATCGACAGGCGCTTAATGAACACTGAAGCTTTCTTT.

This clonotype was counted at least ten times. The genes are TRBV4-3 and TRBJ2-3; 7 bases are a match to TRBD2. Per germline, CDR1 LGHNA and CDR2 YSLEER. The CDR3 length is 16 residues. With V trimmed by 1 base and J by 0 bases, 4 bases remained unmatched. The CDR3 DNA follows: TGCGCCAGCAGCCAAGTCGCTAGCGGAAGCACAGATACGCAGTATTTT. Residues: CASSQVASGSTDTQYF.

In this sample, this clonotype turned up a few times. The chain couples TRBV28 to TRBJ1-2, with 7 positions matching TRBD1. Per germline, CDR1 MDHEN and CDR2 SYDVKM. The CDR3 runs to 13 residues. Trimming removed 5 bases from V and 4 bases from J; junction bases left unmatched: 4. The CDR3 coding sequence is TGTGCCAGCAGTAACTGGGACAGCTATGGCTACACCTTC. It specifies CASSNWDSYGYTF.

In the case of this clonotype: This clone may be a read error of a much larger clone one base away. The chain joins TRBV9 to TRBJ2-1; D is unresolved. Germline CDR1 reads SGDLS; CDR2 reads YYNGEE. The CDR3 sequence is 14 residues long. V shed 0 bases and J shed 7 bases, with 11 bases lying between them. The CDR3 nucleotides are TGTGCCAGCAGCGTAGGAGAGTCCTTGAATGAGCAGTTCTTC. Its protein product is CASSVGESLNEQFF.

In this sample, this clonotype turned up many times. The chain uses TRBV24-1 and TRBJ1-5; D is undetermined. Germline values: CDR1 KGHDR, CDR2 SFDVKD. The CDR3 consists of 14 residues. V gave up 0 bases and J gave up 1 base, with 3 bases separating them. The CDR3 sequence: CATSDLDSNQPQHF. The CDR3 region has the DNA TGTGCCACCAGTGATTTGGACAGCAATCAGCCCCAGCATTTT.

The gene calls are TRBV5-1 and TRBJ1-1, with D tentatively TRBD1 (5 bases). The germline gives CDR1 SGHRS, CDR2 YFSETQ. Between the trimmed V and J ends, which lost 0 bases and 6 bases, there was a span of 12 bases. CDR3 length equals 14 residues. The DNA for the CDR3 is TGCGCCAGCAGCTTGGATGGGGCTGGCTCTGAAGCTTTCTTT. Protein sequence: CASSLDGAGSEAFF.

This clonotype was recorded a few times. CDR3 sequence: CASSSPAGTGEAYEQYF. CDR3 bases: TGTGCCAGCAGTTCGCCGGCGGGGACAGGAGAAGCCTACGAGCAGTACTTC. This rearrangement joins TRBV6-2 or TRBV6-3 to TRBJ2-4; 8 nucleotides match TRBD1. Judging by the DNA end, TRBJ2-7 fits better; the J call may be wrong. The CDR3 has 17 amino acids. Germline values: CDR1 MNHEY, CDR2 SVGEGT.

This clonotype occurred a few times. This chain links TRBV6-5 with TRBJ2-1, with D perhaps TRBD1 (8 bases). The germline V gene encodes CDR1 MNHEY and CDR2 SVGAGI. This CDR3 is 14 amino acids long. Trimming took off 2 bases at V and 15 bases at J, with 20 bases between the two ends. The CDR3 coding sequence is TGTGCCAGCAGTTACGAACCACAGGGGGGGGAGTGGTTCTTC. It specifies CASSYEPQGGEWFF.

This clonotype came up many times. This rearrangement joins TRBV5-1 to TRBJ2-3, with unresolved D. The CDR3 loop spans 14 amino acids. Germline values: CDR1 SGHRS, CDR2 YFSETQ. The V gene lost 0 bases and the J gene lost 2 bases, with 7 bases spanning the gap. CDR3 sequence: CASSLVSPTDTQYF. For the CDR3, the DNA is TGCGCCAGCAGCTTGGTTAGCCCCACAGATACGCAGTATTTT.

This clonotype was observed a handful of times. The chain recombines TRBV14 with TRBJ1-1, with TRBD1 matching 7 bases. V was pared by 0 bases and J by 9 bases, with 4 bases of the junction left unmatched. Germline assignment: CDR1 SGHDN and CDR2 FVKESK. This CDR3 spans 13 amino acids. The CDR3 loop is CASSQDRGTQAFF. DNA for the CDR3: TGTGCCAGCAGCCAAGACAGGGGGACCCAAGCTTTCTTT.

This clonotype was observed a handful of times. The chain combines TRBV7-2 with TRBJ2-7; D might be TRBD1 (6 bases). Trimming left V 8 bases short and J 0 bases short, with 11 bases between. The CDR3 has 13 residues. Germline V gene data show CDR1 as SGHTA and CDR2 as FQGNSA. CDR3 in amino acids: CASQGQSSYEQYF. The CDR3 DNA reads TGTGCCAGCCAAGGACAGAGCTCCTACGAGCAGTACTTC.

The gene calls are TRBV6-2 or TRBV6-3 and TRBJ2-2; 10 bases are shared with TRBD1. J lost 3 bases, V lost 5 bases, and 3 bases had no gene match. Germline CDR1 and CDR2: MNHEY and SVGEGT. CDR3 length: 15 amino acids. Here the CDR3 reads CASSAGTGDTGELFF. The DNA for the CDR3 is TGTGCCAGCAGTGCCGGGACAGGGGACACCGGGGAGCTGTTTTTT.

This clonotype was seen only a few times. The genes are TRBV20-1 and TRBJ2-5; no reliable D call. The end of the DNA fits TRBJ2-7 better, so the J call may be wrong. CDR1 is DFQATT and CDR2 is SNEGSKA in the germline V gene (reference sequence). The CDR3 totals 13 residues. CDR3 loop: CSARDGTTYEQYF. CDR3 DNA sequence: TGCAGTGCTAGAGACGGAACAACCTACGAGCAGTACTTC.

This CDR3 reads CASSSGAVNIQYF. CDR3 bases: TGTGCCAGCAGCTCTGGGGCCGTGAACATTCAGTACTTC. This chain links TRBV11-3 with TRBJ2-4; D perhaps matches TRBD1 (5 bases). The CDR3 runs to 13 residues. Deletions cut 4 bases from V and 7 bases from J, with 11 bases between. Germline CDR1 SGHNT, CDR2 YENEEA.

This clonotype has a handful of counts. The V call is TRBV6-2 or TRBV6-3, the J call TRBJ1-2; D is ambiguous. V gave up 0 bases and J gave up 4 bases, with 15 bases separating them. Per the germline V gene, CDR1 is MNHEY and CDR2 is SVGEGT. The CDR3 contains 16 residues. CDR3 in DNA: TGTGCCAGCAGTTACTCTGGCCGGACCAGCGGCTATGGCTACACCTTC. Translating it yields CASSYSGRTSGYGYTF.

The V and J genes are TRBV7-2 and TRBJ2-7; 8 bases agree with TRBD1. V was pared by 0 bases and J by 2 bases, with 3 bases of the junction left unmatched. The CDR3 is 15 residues long. Germline V CDR1 and CDR2: SGHTA, FQGNSA. The CDR3 DNA reads as TGTGCCAGCAGCTTAGCGGACAGGGATGCCTACGAGCAGTACTTC. As protein: CASSLADRDAYEQYF.

This clonotype appeared a single time. The genes are TRBV5-1 and TRBJ1-4, with D uncertain. Trimming took 0 bases from V and 8 from J, leaving 8 bases between them. This CDR3 comprises 13 residues. CDR1 is SGHRS and CDR2 is YFSETQ in the germline V gene. The CDR3 DNA sequence: TGCGCCAGCAGCTTGGAGAAGCACGAAAAACTGTTTTTT. It translates to CASSLEKHEKLFF. The full variable domain, its missing parts supplied by reference TRBV5-1 and TRBJ1-4, is KAGVTQTPRYLIKTRGQQVTLSCSPISGHRSVSWYQQTPGQGLQFLFEYFSETQRNKGNFPGRFSGRQFSNSRSEMNVSTLELGDSALYLCASSLEKHEKLFFGSGTQLSVL.

The CDR3 is CASSRTGVGNTIYF. In DNA, the CDR3 is TGTGCCAGCAGCCGGACGGGGGTGGGAAACACCATATATTTT. V is TRBV7-3 and J is TRBJ1-3; a possible D gene is TRBD1 (5 bases). The CDR3 is 14 amino acids. V dropped 5 bases and J dropped 4 bases, with 12 bases sitting between them. Germline V gives CDR1 SGHTA, CDR2 FQGTGA.

This rearrangement joins TRBV20-1 to TRBJ2-1, with D perhaps given as TRBD1 or TRBD2 (7 bases each). CDR1 and CDR2 (germline): DFQATT, SNEGSKA (reference sequence). V was cut by 2 bases and J by 5 bases, with 16 bases left in between. CDR3 size: 15 residues. The CDR3 reads CSARYPGGVNNEQFF. CDR3 nucleotides: TGCAGTGCTAGATACCCAGGGGGGGTCAACAATGAGCAGTTCTTC.

This clonotype came up a few times. This chain uses TRBV12-3 or TRBV12-4 with TRBJ2-1; tentatively, D is TRBD1 or TRBD2 (6 bases each). The CDR3 is made up of 16 amino acids. V was pared by 5 bases and J by 5 bases, with 19 bases between. CDR3 protein: CASSPSRRGPNNEQFF. CDR3 nucleotide sequence: TGTGCCAGCAGTCCCTCGCGACGGGGGCCAAACAATGAGCAGTTCTTC.